This T cell receptor (beta chain) was sequenced during a study of vaccination and CD4 T cells after COVID-19. Study background: Nasal swab PCR detected SARS-CoV-2 in convalescent patients, who comprised about nine mild cases and one severe case. Study-wide findings and caveats: 304 of 307 vaccine-specific clones from convalescent patients were spike mono-reactive.

A word on this clonotype: Its antigen is currently unknown.

The Oncomine TCR Beta short-read assay generated sequence data from the DNA of cultured CD4+ T cells. Genomic DNA from cultured CD4+ T cells was extracted. TCRdb re-called the PCR reads through MiXCR, storing one row per CDR3 protein. The sample lists about 11,000 distinct CDR3 sequences; 54% were seen once. The CDR3 contains 13 residues. CDR1 is MNHNS, CDR2 SASEGT, per germline. The V end was cut by 6 bases, the J end by 3 bases, with 11 bases between. Specified treatment: roughly ten-day PBMC culture with coronavirus spike peptide pools or control peptides (ViraFEST assay). Once peptide pools had expanded antigen-specific T cells, ViraFEST sequenced TCRs.

The receptor was isolated from a human donor who had recovered from COVID-19. Sequences were obtained from CD4+ T cells from blood, cultured in vitro. The chain is built from TRBV6-1 and TRBJ1-2; D may be TRBD1 (5 bases). CDR3 sequence (DNA): TGTGCCAGCAGGAGGGACCGAGACTATGGCTACACCTTC. Protein sequence: CASRRDRDYGYTF.